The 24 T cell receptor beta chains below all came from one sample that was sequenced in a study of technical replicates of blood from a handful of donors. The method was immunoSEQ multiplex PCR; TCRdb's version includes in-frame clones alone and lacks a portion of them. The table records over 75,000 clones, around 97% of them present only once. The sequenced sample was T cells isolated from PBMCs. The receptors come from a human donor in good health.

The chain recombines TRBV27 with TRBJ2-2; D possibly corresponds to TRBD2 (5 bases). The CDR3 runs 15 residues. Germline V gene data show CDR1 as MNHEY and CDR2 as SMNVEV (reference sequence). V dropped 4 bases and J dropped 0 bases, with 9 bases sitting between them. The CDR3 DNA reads TGTGCCAGCAGTTCGCCGGGAACGAACACCGGGGAGCTGTTTTTT. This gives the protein CASSSPGTNTGELFF.

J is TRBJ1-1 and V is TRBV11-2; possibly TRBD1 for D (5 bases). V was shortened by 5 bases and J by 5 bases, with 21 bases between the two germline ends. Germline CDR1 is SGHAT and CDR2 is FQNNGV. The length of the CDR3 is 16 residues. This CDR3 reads CASSPTRAQVGTEAFF. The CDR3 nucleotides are TGTGCCAGCAGCCCCACCAGGGCTCAGGTAGGGACTGAAGCTTTCTTT.

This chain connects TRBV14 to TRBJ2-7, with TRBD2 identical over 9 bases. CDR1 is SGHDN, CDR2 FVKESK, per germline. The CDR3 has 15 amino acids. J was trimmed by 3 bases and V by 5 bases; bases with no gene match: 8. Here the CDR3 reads CASSTRRTSDYEQYF. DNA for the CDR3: TGTGCCAGCAGCACACGACGGACTAGCGACTACGAGCAGTACTTC.

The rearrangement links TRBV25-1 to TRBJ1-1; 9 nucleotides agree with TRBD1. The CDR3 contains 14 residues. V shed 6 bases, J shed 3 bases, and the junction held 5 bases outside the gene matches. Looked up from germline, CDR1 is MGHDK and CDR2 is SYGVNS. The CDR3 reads CASSLQGADTEAFF. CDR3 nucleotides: TGTGCCAGCAGCCTACAGGGGGCGGACACTGAAGCTTTCTTT.

The CDR3 nucleotides read TGTGCCAGCAGTTACGGGGGGGCGGGGAATGAGCAGTTCTTC. Translating gives CASSYGGAGNEQFF. The chain recombines TRBV6-5 with TRBJ2-1; possible D gene TRBD2, 7 bases. Germline loops: CDR1 MNHEY, CDR2 SVGAGI. V was shortened by 2 bases and J by 7 bases, with 12 bases between the two germline ends. There are 14 residues in the CDR3.

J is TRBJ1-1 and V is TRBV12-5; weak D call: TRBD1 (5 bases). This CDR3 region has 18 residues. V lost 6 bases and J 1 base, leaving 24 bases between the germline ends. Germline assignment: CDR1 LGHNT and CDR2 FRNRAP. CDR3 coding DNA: TGTGCTAGTGGCTCCGGCTTCCCGAAGGGGCAAAAGAACACTGAAGCTTTCTTT. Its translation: CASGSGFPKGQKNTEAFF. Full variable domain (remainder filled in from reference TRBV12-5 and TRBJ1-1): DARVTQTPRHKVTEMGQEVTMRCQPILGHNTVFWYRQTMMQGLELLAYFRNRAPLDDSGMPKDRFSAEMPDATLATLKIQPSEPRDSAVYFCASGSGFPKGQKNTEAFFGQGTRLTVV.

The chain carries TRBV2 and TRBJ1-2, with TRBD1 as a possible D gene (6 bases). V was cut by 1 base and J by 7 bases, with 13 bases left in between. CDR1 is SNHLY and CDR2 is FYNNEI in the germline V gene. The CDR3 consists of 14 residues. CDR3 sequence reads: CASSEGQGIGGYTF. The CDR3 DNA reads TGTGCCAGCAGTGAAGGGCAGGGGATCGGTGGCTACACCTTC.

The chain's CDR3 is CASSLPSGETQYF. The CDR3 DNA sequence: TGCGCCAGCAGCCTACCGTCGGGAGAGACCCAGTACTTC. The rearrangement uses TRBV4-1 and TRBJ2-5; no clear D. V gave up 4 bases and J gave up 4 bases, with 10 bases separating them. The CDR3 has 13 residues. From germline, CDR1 is MGHRA and CDR2 YSYEKL.

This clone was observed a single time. Here the CDR3 reads CASSGGAGGELFF. In DNA form, the CDR3 reads TGTGCCAGCAGCGGGGGGGCCGGCGGGGAGCTGTTTTTT. The rearrangement uses TRBV11-2 and TRBJ2-2; perhaps TRBD2 as D (7 bases). This CDR3 is built from 13 residues. The germline gives CDR1 SGHAT, CDR2 FQNNGV. Trimming took off 5 bases at V and 7 bases at J, with 11 bases between the two ends.

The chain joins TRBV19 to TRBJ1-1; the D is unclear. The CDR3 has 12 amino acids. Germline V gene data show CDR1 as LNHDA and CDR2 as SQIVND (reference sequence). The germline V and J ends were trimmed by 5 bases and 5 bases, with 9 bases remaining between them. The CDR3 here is CASSEAGTEAFF. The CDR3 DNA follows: TGTGCCAGTAGTGAGGCGGGGACTGAAGCTTTCTTT.

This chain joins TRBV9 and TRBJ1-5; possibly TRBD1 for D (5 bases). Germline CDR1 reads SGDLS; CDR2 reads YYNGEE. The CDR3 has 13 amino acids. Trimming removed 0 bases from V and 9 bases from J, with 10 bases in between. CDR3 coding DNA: TGTGCCAGCAGCGTAGAGTCAGGGTTGCCCCAGCATTTT. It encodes CASSVESGLPQHF.

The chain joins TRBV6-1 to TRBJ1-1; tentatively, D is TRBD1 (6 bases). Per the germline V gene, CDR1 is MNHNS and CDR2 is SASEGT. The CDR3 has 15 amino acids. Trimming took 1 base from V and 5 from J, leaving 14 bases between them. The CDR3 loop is CASSEGSGGRTEAFF. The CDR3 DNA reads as TGTGCCAGCAGTGAAGGGTCGGGGGGCCGGACTGAAGCTTTCTTT.

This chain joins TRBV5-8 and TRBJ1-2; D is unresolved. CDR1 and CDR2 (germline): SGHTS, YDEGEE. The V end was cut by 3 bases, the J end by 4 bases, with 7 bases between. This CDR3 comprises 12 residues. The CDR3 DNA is TGTGCCAGCAGCTCTGGCTTCTATGGCTACACCTTC. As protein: CASSSGFYGYTF. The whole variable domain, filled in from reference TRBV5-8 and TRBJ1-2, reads EAGVTQSPTHLIKTRGQQATLRCSPISGHTSVYWYQQALGLGLQFLLWYDEGEERNRGNFPPRFSGRQFPNYSSELNVNALELEDSALYLCASSSGFYGYTFGSGTRLTVV.

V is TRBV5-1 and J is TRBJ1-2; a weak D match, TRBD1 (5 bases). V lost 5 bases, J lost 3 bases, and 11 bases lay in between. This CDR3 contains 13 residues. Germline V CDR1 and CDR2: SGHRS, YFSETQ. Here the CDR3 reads CASRMDIDYGYTF. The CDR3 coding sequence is TGCGCCAGCAGGATGGACATTGACTATGGCTACACCTTC.

The CDR3 DNA sequence: TGTGCCAGCAGTGTTGAGGGGGACAGGACGTCCTACGAGCAGTACTTC. It specifies CASSVEGDRTSYEQYF. The chain has TRBV6-1 and TRBJ2-7; 8 nucleotides align to TRBD1. CDR1 and CDR2 from the germline V gene are MNHNS and SASEGT. The CDR3 spans 16 residues. V lost 4 bases to trimming and J lost 1 base; unmatched junction nucleotides: 9.

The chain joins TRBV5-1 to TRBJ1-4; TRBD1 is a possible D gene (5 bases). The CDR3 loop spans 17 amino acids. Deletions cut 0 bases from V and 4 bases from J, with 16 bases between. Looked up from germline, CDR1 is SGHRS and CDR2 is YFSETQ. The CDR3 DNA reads TGCGCCAGCAGCTTGGGGGCAGGGTCCGATATTAATGAAAAACTGTTTTTT. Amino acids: CASSLGAGSDINEKLFF.

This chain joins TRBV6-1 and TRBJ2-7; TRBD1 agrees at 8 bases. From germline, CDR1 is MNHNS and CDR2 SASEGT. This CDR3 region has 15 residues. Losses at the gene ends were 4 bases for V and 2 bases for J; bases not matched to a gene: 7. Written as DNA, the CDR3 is TGTGCCAGCAGTGCGTTTAGGACAGGGACCTACGAGCAGTACTTC. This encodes CASSAFRTGTYEQYF.

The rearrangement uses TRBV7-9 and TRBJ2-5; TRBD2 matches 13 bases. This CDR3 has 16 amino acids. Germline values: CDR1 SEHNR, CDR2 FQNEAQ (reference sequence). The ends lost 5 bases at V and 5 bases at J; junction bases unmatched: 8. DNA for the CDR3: TGTGCCAGCAGCCCTGGACTAGCGGGGGTGGGGGAGACCCAGTACTTC. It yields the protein CASSPGLAGVGETQYF.

The CDR3: CASSRYHGQIVDTQYF. CDR3 coding DNA: TGCGCCAGCAGTCGATATCACGGACAGATAGTCGATACGCAGTATTTT. V gene TRBV4-1 combines with J gene TRBJ2-3; tentatively, D is TRBD1 (6 bases). The CDR3 extends over 16 amino acids. Trimming cost V 6 bases and J 6 bases, with 22 bases left between them. CDR1 MGHRA and CDR2 YSYEKL come from the germline V gene.

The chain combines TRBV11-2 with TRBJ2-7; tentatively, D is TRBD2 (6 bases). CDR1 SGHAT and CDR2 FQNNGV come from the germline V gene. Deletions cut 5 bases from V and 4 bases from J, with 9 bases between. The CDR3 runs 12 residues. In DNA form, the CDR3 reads TGTGCCAGCAGCCCGACTAGTTACGAGCAGTACTTC. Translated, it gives CASSPTSYEQYF.

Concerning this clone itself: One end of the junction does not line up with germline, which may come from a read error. The DNA for the CDR3 is TGCGCCAGCAGCTTGACGACTAGCGGAGAAGAGAGCCAGTACTTC. As protein: CASSLTTSGEESQYF. The chain links TRBV5-1 to TRBJ2-5; 9 positions match TRBD2. From germline, CDR1 is SGHRS and CDR2 YFSETQ. This CDR3 has 15 amino acids.

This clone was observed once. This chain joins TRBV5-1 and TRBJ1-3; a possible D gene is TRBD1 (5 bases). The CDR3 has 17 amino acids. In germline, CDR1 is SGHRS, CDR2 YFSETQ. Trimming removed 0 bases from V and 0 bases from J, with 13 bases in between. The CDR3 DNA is TGCGCCAGCAGCTTGGGTCCGACAGACGACTCTGGAAACACCATATATTTT. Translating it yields CASSLGPTDDSGNTIYF.

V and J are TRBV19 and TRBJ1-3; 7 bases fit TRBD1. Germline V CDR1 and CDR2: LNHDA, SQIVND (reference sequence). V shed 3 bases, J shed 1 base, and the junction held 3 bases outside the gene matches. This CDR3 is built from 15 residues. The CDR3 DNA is TGTGCCAGTAGTATCGGGGACAGTTCTGGAAACACCATATATTTT. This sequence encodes CASSIGDSSGNTIYF.

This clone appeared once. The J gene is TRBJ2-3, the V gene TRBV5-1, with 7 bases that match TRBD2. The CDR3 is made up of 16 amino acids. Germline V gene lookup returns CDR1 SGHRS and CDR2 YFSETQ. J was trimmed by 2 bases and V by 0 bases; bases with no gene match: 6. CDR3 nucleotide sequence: TGCGCCAGCAGCTTGGTGCTAGCGGAGTTCACAGATACGCAGTATTTT. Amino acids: CASSLVLAEFTDTQYF.